The 22 T cell receptor beta chains reported below all come from one sample, sequenced in a study of Tregs in tolerant kidney transplant recipients. TCRdb's copy holds only in-frame clones and misses some; the assay was immunoSEQ multiplex PCR. Here the sample table reports about 52,000 clones. Source: CD4+ T cells from blood, taken before the transplant. All receptors derive from a human donor who received a combined kidney and bone marrow transplant.

Comment on this clone: The missing CDR3 end, 3 residues past where the read stops, is filled in from the germline J gene. This sequence joins TRBV7-6 and TRBJ1-4, with 7 bases matching TRBD1. The length of the CDR3 is 16 residues. J was trimmed by 8 bases and V by 3 bases; bases with no gene match: 12. Germline V gives CDR1 SGHVS, CDR2 FNYEAQ. CDR3 DNA, as far as it was read: TGTGCCAGCAGCTTCTCATCCGAGGGGGCGGGAGAAAAA. Residues: CASSFSSEGAGEK. The whole CDR3 region reads CASSFSSEGAGEKLFF.

As to this clone: The DNA ends 3 residues before the CDR3 does, and the rest of the CDR3 is filled in from the germline J gene. The chain is built from TRBV6-2 or TRBV6-3 and TRBJ2-6; D gene uncertain. Germline CDR1 and CDR2: MNHEY and SVGEGT. There are 13 residues in the CDR3. Deletions cut 6 bases from V and 2 bases from J, with 5 bases between. The CDR3 DNA, read in part, is TGTGCCAGCAGCTCGGCTGGGGCCAACGTC. The encoded protein is CASSSAGANV. The whole CDR3 protein reads CASSSAGANVLTF.

Concerning this clone itself: The missing CDR3 end, 3 residues past where the read stops, is filled in from the germline J gene. This chain uses TRBV5-6 with TRBJ1-5, with TRBD1 matching 10 bases. J was trimmed by 4 bases and V by 4 bases; bases with no gene match: 5. This CDR3 is built from 15 residues. The germline gives CDR1 SGHDT, CDR2 YYEEEE. The CDR3 bases that were read are TGTGCCAGCAGCCAAACGGGACAGGGGAATCAGCCC. Its translation is CASSQTGQGNQP. The complete CDR3 reads CASSQTGQGNQPQHF. The full variable domain, in which reference TRBV5-6 and TRBJ1-5 provide the parts outside the CDR3, is DAGVTQSPTHLIKTRGQQVTLRCSPKSGHDTVSWYQQALGQGPQFIFQYYEEEERQRGNFPDRFSGHQFPNYSSELNVNALLLGDSALYLCASSQTGQGNQPQHFGDGTRLSIL.

On this clone: The CDR3 end falls 3 residues outside the read, so it is completed with the germline J gene. The genes are TRBV7-2 and TRBJ2-3, with 8 bases that match TRBD1. The length of the CDR3 is 14 residues. Germline CDR1 is SGHTA and CDR2 is FQGNSA. Losses at the gene ends were 2 bases for V and 5 bases for J; bases not matched to a gene: 3. CDR3 amino acids: CASSLTGGGDTQYF. The part of the CDR3 DNA that was read is TGTGCCAGCAGCTTAACAGGGGGAGGAGATACG.

The part of the CDR3 DNA that was read is TGTGCCAGGACAGGGGGCGCCCGGGATACG. It is translated as CARTGGARDT. The CDR3 as a whole reads CARTGGARDTQYF. The chain is built from TRBV2 and TRBJ2-3; 10 nucleotides agree with TRBD1. The read ends 3 residues shy of where the CDR3 ends; the end is completed using the germline J gene. The V gene end was trimmed by 9 bases and the J gene end by 6 bases; junction bases not matched to a gene: 6. The CDR3 contains 13 residues. Per the germline V gene, CDR1 is SNHLY and CDR2 is FYNNEI.

About this clone: The CDR3 end lies 3 residues beyond the end of the read and is filled in from the germline J gene. V is TRBV19 and J is TRBJ1-1, with D possibly being TRBD1 (5 bases). The CDR3 loop spans 13 amino acids. V lost 6 bases, J lost 2 bases, and 10 bases lay in between. CDR1 and CDR2 from the germline V gene are LNHDA and SQIVND (reference sequence). CDR3 region: CASSDRLNTEAFF. The DNA read from the CDR3 is TGTGCCAGTAGCGACAGATTAAACACTGAA.

As regards this clone: The read stops 3 residues short of the end of the CDR3; the missing end is completed from the germline J gene. The genes are TRBV18 and TRBJ2-7; possibly TRBD2 for D (6 bases). Germline values: CDR1 KGHSH, CDR2 LQKENI. V was pared by 3 bases and J by 2 bases, with 8 bases between. The CDR3 extends over 13 amino acids. The CDR3 spells CASSPTRTYEQYF. The sequenced part of the CDR3 DNA is TGTGCCAGCTCACCGACTAGAACCTACGAG.

As concerns this clone: Sequencing ends 3 residues short of the CDR3 end; the germline J gene provides the rest. The rearrangement uses TRBV7-7 and TRBJ2-5; D gene ambiguous. The germline gives CDR1 SSHAT, CDR2 FNYEAQ (reference sequence). With 1 base removed from V and 2 bases from J, the gap between germline ends came to 5 bases. This CDR3 contains 13 residues. The CDR3: CASSLGQQETQYF. The part of the CDR3 DNA that was read is TGTGCCAGCAGCTTAGGGCAGCAAGAGACC.

The sequenced part of the CDR3 DNA is TGTGCCAGCAGCTTCGCAGGGCTCAACACTGAA. Translation gives CASSFAGLNTE. The full CDR3 protein reads CASSFAGLNTEAFF. This chain joins TRBV7-2 and TRBJ1-1; D is perhaps TRBD1 (5 bases). The read ends 3 residues before the CDR3 terminus; that terminus is restored from the germline J gene. The CDR3 extends over 14 amino acids. With 3 bases removed from V and 2 bases from J, the gap between germline ends came to 10 bases. In germline, CDR1 is SGHTA, CDR2 FQGNSA.

Worth noting for this clone: The DNA ends 3 residues before the CDR3 does, and the rest of the CDR3 is filled in from the germline J gene. V usage is TRBV11-2 and J usage is TRBJ1-2; D remains unclear. V lost 0 bases, J lost 6 bases, and 11 bases lay in between. CDR3 size: 14 residues. CDR1 is SGHAT and CDR2 is FQNNGV in the germline V gene. The sequenced CDR3 bases are TGTGCCAGCAGCTTAGATTGGCGGGCAGATGGC. Translation gives CASSLDWRADG. The whole CDR3 is CASSLDWRADGYTF.

Note on this clone: The read finishes 3 residues shy of the CDR3 end, and the germline J gene is used to complete it. The chain recombines TRBV10-3 with TRBJ2-1; D perhaps matches TRBD1 (6 bases). Germline CDR1 and CDR2: ENHRY and SYGVKD. The CDR3 contains 12 residues. V lost 7 bases, J lost 9 bases, and 13 bases lay in between. Incomplete CDR3 DNA: TGTGCCATCAAACAGGGAAGCACTGAG. Its translation: CAIKQGSTE. The full-length CDR3 reads as CAIKQGSTEQFF.

As for this clone: The read halts 3 residues ahead of the CDR3 end, with the missing end drawn from the germline J gene. The chain joins TRBV19 to TRBJ1-1; 7 nucleotides align to TRBD1. This CDR3 has 13 amino acids. Germline lookup yields CDR1 LNHDA and CDR2 SQIVND (reference sequence). CDR3 DNA, as far as it was read: TGTGCCAGCGTCCGCGGGACAGCTCTTCAA. The encoded protein is CASVRGTALQ. The entire CDR3 is CASVRGTALQAFF.

Comments on this clone: Read sequence stops 3 residues before the CDR3 end, and the germline J gene provides the missing end. The genes are TRBV7-9 and TRBJ1-2; possibly TRBD1 for D (5 bases). The CDR3 is made up of 13 amino acids. Per the germline V gene, CDR1 is SEHNR and CDR2 is FQNEAQ (reference sequence). The sequenced CDR3 bases are TGTGCCAGCAGCTTGAAGGGGCTGTACGGC. This gives the protein CASSLKGLYG. The entire CDR3 protein reads CASSLKGLYGYTF.

With respect to this clone: The read stops 3 residues short of the end of the CDR3; the missing end is completed from the germline J gene. The V gene is TRBV7-9, the J gene TRBJ2-7; TRBD1 aligns across 12 bases. Trimming at V came to 11 bases and at J to 6 bases, leaving 5 bases not matched to a gene. The CDR3 extends over 12 amino acids. Per the germline V gene, CDR1 is SEHNR and CDR2 is FQNEAQ (reference sequence). The CDR3 sequence is CASTGQGAEQYF. The covered CDR3 bases are TGTGCCTCAACGGGACAGGGGGCCGAG.

About this clone itself: The read stops 3 residues short of the end of the CDR3; the missing end is completed from the germline J gene. This rearrangement joins TRBV19 to TRBJ1-2, with D tentatively TRBD1 (6 bases). The germline gives CDR1 LNHDA, CDR2 SQIVND (reference sequence). V lost 5 bases to trimming and J lost 7 bases, with 17 bases between them. The CDR3 loop spans 14 amino acids. The part of the CDR3 DNA that was read is TGTGCCAGTAGTCTCGCACAGGGAAAAGGTGGC. This encodes CASSLAQGKGG. The whole CDR3 protein is CASSLAQGKGGYTF.

A word on this clone: The read falls 3 residues short of the CDR3 end, and the missing part is taken from the germline J gene. This chain connects TRBV5-1 to TRBJ2-6, with a possible D match to TRBD1 (6 bases). Trimming shortened V by 2 bases and J by 3 bases, and 12 bases separated the two germline ends. From germline, CDR1 is SGHRS and CDR2 YFSETQ. This CDR3 comprises 16 residues. The covered CDR3 bases are TGCGCCAGCAGCTTAGTGACAGGAGGTGGGGCCAACGTC. Protein product: CASSLVTGGGANV. The CDR3 as a whole reads CASSLVTGGGANVLTF. The full variable domain, in which reference TRBV5-1 and TRBJ2-6 provide the parts outside the CDR3, is KAGVTQTPRYLIKTRGQQVTLSCSPISGHRSVSWYQQTPGQGLQFLFEYFSETQRNKGNFPGRFSGRQFSNSRSEMNVSTLELGDSALYLCASSLVTGGGANVLTFGAGSRLTVL.

About this clone itself: The read gets to within 3 residues of the CDR3 end, and the germline J gene fills in the rest. This chain uses TRBV30 with TRBJ1-2, with D maybe TRBD1 (5 bases). V gave up 2 bases and J gave up 5 bases, with 9 bases separating them. This CDR3 has 12 residues. Germline V CDR1 and CDR2: GTSNPN, SVGIG (reference sequence). CDR3 DNA, as far as it was read: TGTGCCTGGAGTACGGGGGAGTATGGC. Its translation: CAWSTGEYG. Given in full, the CDR3 is CAWSTGEYGYTF. Looking up the rest from reference TRBV30 and TRBJ1-2 gives the full variable domain: SQTIHQWPATLVQPVGSPLSLECTVEGTSNPNLYWYRQAAGRGLQLLFYSVGIGQISSEVPQNLSASRPQDRQFILSSKKLLLSDSGFYLCAWSTGEYGYTFGSGTRLTVV.

In regard to this clone: The read ends 3 residues early relative to the CDR3; the germline J gene fills the gap. The J gene is TRBJ2-7, the V gene TRBV19; TRBD1 might be the D (6 bases). The V and J ends lost 3 bases and 1 base respectively, with 19 bases between them. Germline CDR1 reads LNHDA; CDR2 reads SQIVND (reference sequence). The length of the CDR3 is 17 residues. The sequenced CDR3 bases are TGTGCCAGTAGTATGCGAGTCACAGGGCCCGGATCCTACGAG. Its protein is CASSMRVTGPGSYE. In full, the CDR3 is CASSMRVTGPGSYEQYF.

In regard to this clone: The read finishes 3 residues shy of the CDR3 end, and the germline J gene is used to complete it. The J gene is TRBJ2-2, the V gene TRBV5-1, with 9 bases fitting TRBD1. The germline V gene has CDR1 SGHRS and CDR2 YFSETQ. With 2 bases clipped from V and 4 bases from J, the junction kept 3 bases outside the gene matches. CDR3 length: 15 residues. The CDR3 spells CASSFTGGPTGELFF. CDR3 DNA, as far as it was read: TGCGCCAGCAGCTTCACAGGGGGCCCCACCGGGGAG.

As regards this clone: The CDR3 end is not reached by the read, which stops 3 residues before it; the germline J gene fills it in. The chain combines TRBV5-1 with TRBJ1-2; TRBD1 might be the D (5 bases). This CDR3 is 20 amino acids long. Germline values: CDR1 SGHRS, CDR2 YFSETQ. V lost 0 bases to trimming and J lost 4 bases, with 28 bases between them. The CDR3 sequence: CASSLGSAGAGQNFLYGYTF. The part of the CDR3 DNA that was read is TGCGCCAGCAGCTTGGGAAGCGCAGGTGCAGGGCAGAACTTCCTCTATGGC.

On this clone: The read ends 3 residues shy of where the CDR3 ends; the end is completed using the germline J gene. V usage is TRBV20-1 and J usage is TRBJ1-2, with TRBD1 matching over 10 bases. V lost 2 bases, J lost 3 bases, and 12 bases stayed unmatched. Germline CDR1 and CDR2: DFQATT and SNEGSKA (reference sequence). CDR3 length: 17 residues. CDR3 DNA (partial): TGCAGTGCTAGATTAGCCGGGACAGGGGCGCCATACTATGGC. Protein: CSARLAGTGAPYYG. The CDR3 in its entirety is CSARLAGTGAPYYGYTF.

About this clone itself: The read ends 3 residues early relative to the CDR3; the germline J gene fills the gap. This sample also contains other DNA sequences that code for the same CDR3. This chain connects TRBV7-2 to TRBJ1-1, with D uncertain. Germline CDR1 reads SGHTA; CDR2 reads FQGNSA. V dropped 0 bases and J dropped 1 base, with 6 bases sitting between them. The CDR3 is 14 residues long. Incomplete CDR3 DNA: TGTGCCAGCAGCTTAGCTCCGGGGAACACTGAA. It yields the protein CASSLAPGNTE. The entire CDR3 sequence reads CASSLAPGNTEAFF.